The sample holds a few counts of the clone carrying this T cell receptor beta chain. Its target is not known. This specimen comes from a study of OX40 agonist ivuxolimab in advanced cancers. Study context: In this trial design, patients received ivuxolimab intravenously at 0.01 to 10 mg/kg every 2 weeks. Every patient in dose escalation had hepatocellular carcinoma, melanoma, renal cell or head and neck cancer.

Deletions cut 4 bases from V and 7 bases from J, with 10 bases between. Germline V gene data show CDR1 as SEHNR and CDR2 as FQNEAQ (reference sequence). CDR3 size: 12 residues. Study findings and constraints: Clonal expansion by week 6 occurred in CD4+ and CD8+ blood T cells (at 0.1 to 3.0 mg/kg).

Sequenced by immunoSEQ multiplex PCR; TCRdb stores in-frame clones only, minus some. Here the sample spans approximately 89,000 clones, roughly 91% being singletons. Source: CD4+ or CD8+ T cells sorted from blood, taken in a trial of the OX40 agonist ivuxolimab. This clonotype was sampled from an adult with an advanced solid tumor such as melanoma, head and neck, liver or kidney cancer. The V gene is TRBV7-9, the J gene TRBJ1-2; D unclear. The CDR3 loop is CASSYLNGGYTF. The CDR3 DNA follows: TGTGCCAGCAGCTACTTGAACGGTGGCTACACCTTC.